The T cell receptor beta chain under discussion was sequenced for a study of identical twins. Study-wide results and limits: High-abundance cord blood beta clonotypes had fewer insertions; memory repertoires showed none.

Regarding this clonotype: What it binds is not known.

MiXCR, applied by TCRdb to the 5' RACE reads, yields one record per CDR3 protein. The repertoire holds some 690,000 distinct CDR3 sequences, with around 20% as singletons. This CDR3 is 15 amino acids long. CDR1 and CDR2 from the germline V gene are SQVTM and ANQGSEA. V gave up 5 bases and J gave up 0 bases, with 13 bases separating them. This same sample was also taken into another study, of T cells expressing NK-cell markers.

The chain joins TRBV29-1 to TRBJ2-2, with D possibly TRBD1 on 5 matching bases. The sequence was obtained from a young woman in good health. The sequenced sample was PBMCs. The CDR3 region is CSVFGRQSNTGELFF. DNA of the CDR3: TGCAGCGTTTTTGGTCGACAGTCGAACACCGGGGAGCTGTTTTTT.